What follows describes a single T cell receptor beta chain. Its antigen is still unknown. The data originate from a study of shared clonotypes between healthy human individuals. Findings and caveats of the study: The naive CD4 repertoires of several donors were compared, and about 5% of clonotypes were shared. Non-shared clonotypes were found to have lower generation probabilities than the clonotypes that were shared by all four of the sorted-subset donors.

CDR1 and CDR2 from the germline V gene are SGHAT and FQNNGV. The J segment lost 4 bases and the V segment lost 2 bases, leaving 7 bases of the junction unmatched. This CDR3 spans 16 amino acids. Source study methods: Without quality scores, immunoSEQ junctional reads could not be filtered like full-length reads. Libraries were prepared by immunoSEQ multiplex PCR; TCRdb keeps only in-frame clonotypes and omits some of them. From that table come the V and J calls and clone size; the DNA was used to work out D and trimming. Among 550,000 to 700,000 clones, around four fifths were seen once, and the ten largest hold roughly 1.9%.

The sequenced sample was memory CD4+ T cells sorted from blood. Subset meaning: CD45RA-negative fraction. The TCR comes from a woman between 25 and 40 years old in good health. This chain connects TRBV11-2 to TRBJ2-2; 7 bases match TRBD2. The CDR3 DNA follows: TGTGCCAGCAGCTTATTTCTAGCGGAGCTCACCGGGGAGCTGTTTTTT. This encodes CASSLFLAELTGELFF.